This TCR beta chain was sequenced for a study of T cells expressing NK-cell markers. Across the whole study: TCR beta repertoires came from sorted CD3+CD56+NKG2C+, CD3+CD56+NKG2C- and CD3+CD56-NKG2C+ T cells.

5'RACE template switching built TCR beta cDNA with unique molecular identifiers. Reanalyzing the 5' RACE reads, TCRdb keeps one entry per CDR3 protein, without DNA. Recorded here are 450,000 to 600,000 distinct CDR3 sequences; the top ten clones represent approximately 4%. Study results and limitations: Six donors had dominant NKG2C+ clonotypes that comprised roughly 1.0-7.5% of their CD8+ T cells. One observes that, in several donors, these clonotypes were also the leading ones within the CD3+CD56-NKG2C+ fraction.

With regard to this clonotype: Its cognate antigen is unknown.

The germline gives CDR1 SGHRS, CDR2 YFSETQ. CDR3 length: 16 amino acids. The sequenced sample was blood T cells: a sorted CD56 or NKG2C T cell subset, CD4+ or CD8+ T cells, or bulk PBMC T cells (not recorded which). This chain links TRBV5-1 with TRBJ2-5; absent DNA, TCRdb's TRBD2 call cannot be checked. This TCR was recovered from a young man in good health. The CDR3 here is CASSLIEREGLQTQYF.